The 24 T cell receptor beta chains below come from one sample, sequenced in a study of T cells in Graves' hyperthyroidism and ophthalmopathy. RNA transcripts gave rise to amplified TCR beta CDR3 regions. The study used the HTBI primer set for a first-round RT-PCR of the TCR CDR3. TCRdb fed the multiplex PCR reads into MiXCR, producing one record per CDR3 protein. The sample carries about 300,000 distinct CDR3 sequences, around 15% recorded once. The sample consisted of blood. All receptors come from a woman in her forties with Graves' hyperthyroidism.

This clonotype came up a few times. For the CDR3, the DNA is TGTGCCAGCAGCCCTCCTCAAGAGACCCAGTACTTC. Protein: CASSPPQETQYF. The chain joins TRBV7-9 to TRBJ2-5; no reliable D call. The CDR3 loop spans 12 amino acids. Germline loops: CDR1 SEHNR, CDR2 FQNEAQ (reference sequence). V was cut by 5 bases and J by 2 bases, with 6 bases left in between.

This clonotype was counted at least ten times. V and J are TRBV2 and TRBJ1-4; D remains ambiguous. Germline CDR1 SNHLY, CDR2 FYNNEI. With 7 bases removed from V and 0 bases from J, the gap between germline ends came to 9 bases. The CDR3 runs 14 residues. The CDR3 sequence is CASTPATTNEKLFF. CDR3 sequence (DNA): TGTGCCAGCACCCCGGCTACAACTAATGAAAAACTGTTTTTT.

In its sample, this clonotype was seen many times. The J gene is TRBJ2-7, the V gene TRBV6-5, with D hard to call. The V gene lost 2 bases and the J gene lost 0 bases, with 8 bases spanning the gap. This CDR3 has 14 residues. Germline CDR1 reads MNHEY; CDR2 reads SVGAGI. DNA of the CDR3: TGTGCCAGCAGTTACCAGGAAAGCTCCTACGAGCAGTACTTC. Its protein is CASSYQESSYEQYF.

This clonotype was counted ten times or more. As DNA, the CDR3 is TGCAGCGTTGAAAAGGGACAGGGGAGCGGCTACACCTTC. Translated, it gives CSVEKGQGSGYTF. This chain connects TRBV29-1 to TRBJ1-2; TRBD1 matches at 10 bases. The CDR3 has 13 amino acids. In germline, CDR1 is SQVTM, CDR2 ANQGSEA. After removal of 2 bases from V and 8 bases from J, the junction contained 5 bases not matched to a gene.

This clonotype came up many times. This chain joins TRBV6-1 and TRBJ2-7, with 7 bases fitting TRBD2. This CDR3 comprises 13 residues. CDR1 is MNHNS, CDR2 SASEGT, per germline. J was trimmed by 4 bases and V by 8 bases; bases with no gene match: 8. The CDR3 reads CASQGGSWYEQYF. The CDR3 nucleotides are TGTGCCAGCCAGGGCGGGAGTTGGTACGAGCAGTACTTC.

V and J are TRBV14 and TRBJ2-1; 8 bases align to TRBD2. Trimming removed 0 bases from V and 0 bases from J; junction bases left unmatched: 7. This CDR3 region has 18 residues. Germline lookup yields CDR1 SGHDN and CDR2 FVKESK. The CDR3 sequence is CASSQDRASGSSYNEQFF. In DNA, the CDR3 is TGTGCCAGCAGCCAAGATCGTGCTAGCGGGTCCTCCTACAATGAGCAGTTCTTC.

This clonotype was recorded many times. The chain employs TRBV20-1 and TRBJ2-1; 9 bases are shared with TRBD2. With V trimmed by 4 bases and J by 6 bases, 7 bases remained unmatched. The CDR3 has 14 amino acids. CDR1 is DFQATT, CDR2 SNEGSKA, per germline (reference sequence). The CDR3 loop reads CSANVAGGPNEQFF. CDR3 DNA sequence: TGCAGTGCTAATGTGGCGGGAGGGCCCAATGAGCAGTTCTTC.

In its sample, this clonotype was seen many times. This chain links TRBV20-1 with TRBJ2-7; the D call may be TRBD1 or TRBD2 (6 bases each). The germline V gene has CDR1 DFQATT and CDR2 SNEGSKA (reference sequence). The germline V and J ends were trimmed by 5 bases and 2 bases, with 13 bases remaining between them. This CDR3 has 13 amino acids. CDR3 amino acids: CSAVGGPTYEQYF. CDR3 bases: TGCAGTGCTGTAGGGGGGCCTACCTACGAGCAGTACTTC.

Ten or more counts support this clonotype. The rearrangement uses TRBV14 and TRBJ2-3; D unresolved. Germline V gives CDR1 SGHDN, CDR2 FVKESK. There are 13 residues in the CDR3. V lost 1 base to trimming and J lost 5 bases, with 7 bases between them. The CDR3 DNA reads TGTGCCAGCAGCCAAGGGTATCGAGATACGCAGTATTTT. This codes for CASSQGYRDTQYF.

This clonotype was counted many times. The chain has TRBV11-3 and TRBJ2-1, with 7 bases matching TRBD2. The ends lost 0 bases at V and 4 bases at J; junction bases unmatched: 6. Germline CDR1 SGHNT, CDR2 YENEEA. The CDR3 sequence is 16 residues long. The CDR3 is CASSLDSSGGYNEQFF. The CDR3, as DNA: TGTGCCAGCAGCTTAGATTCTAGCGGAGGGTACAATGAGCAGTTCTTC.

This clonotype was detected ten times or more. This sequence joins TRBV6-1 and TRBJ1-4; D not certain. Trimming took off 4 bases at V and 6 bases at J, with 15 bases between the two ends. The CDR3 has 15 amino acids. The germline gives CDR1 MNHNS, CDR2 SASEGT. The CDR3 DNA sequence: TGTGCCAGCAGTGCTCCGGAGCTGGGCTATGAAAAACTGTTTTTT. It yields the protein CASSAPELGYEKLFF.

This clonotype was seen a few times. This sequence joins TRBV24-1 and TRBJ2-2; 9 nucleotides line up with TRBD2. Germline CDR1 and CDR2: KGHDR and SFDVKD. The CDR3 length is 14 residues. The J segment lost 9 bases and the V segment lost 4 bases, leaving 5 bases of the junction unmatched. The CDR3 region has the DNA TGTGCCACCAGTGACGAGCGGGAGGCCAGGGAGCTGTTTTTT. This encodes CATSDEREARELFF.

This clonotype was seen at least ten times. J is TRBJ2-3 and V is TRBV29-1; TRBD2 matches 7 bases. The CDR3 covers 14 residues. The germline gives CDR1 SQVTM, CDR2 ANQGSEA. Trimming at V came to 7 bases and at J to 6 bases, leaving 13 bases not matched to a gene. Here the CDR3 reads CSASSGTTRDTQYF. As DNA, the CDR3 is TGCAGCGCCAGTTCCGGGACTACGAGGGATACGCAGTATTTT.

This clonotype has ten or more counts. The chain combines TRBV11-2 with TRBJ2-7, with 8 bases identical to TRBD2. The CDR3 has 15 amino acids. J lost 3 bases, V lost 1 base, and 5 bases had no gene match. The V gene's germline CDR1 is SGHAT and CDR2 FQNNGV. The CDR3 bases are TGTGCCAGCAGCTTAGCCAGCGGGAGTCACTACGAGCAGTACTTC. Translated, it gives CASSLASGSHYEQYF.

In this sample, this clonotype turned up many times. This chain uses TRBV28 with TRBJ1-1, with D maybe TRBD1 (5 bases). Trimming stripped 6 bases from V and 4 bases from J, with 18 bases between. Germline assignment: CDR1 MDHEN and CDR2 SYDVKM. The CDR3 spans 15 residues. The CDR3 sequence: CASRRGDAQSTEAFF. As DNA, the CDR3 is TGTGCCAGCAGAAGAGGGGACGCCCAAAGCACTGAAGCTTTCTTT.

This clonotype came up many times. The chain has TRBV7-9 and TRBJ2-5; a weak D match, TRBD1 (6 bases). Germline CDR1 and CDR2: SEHNR and FQNEAQ (reference sequence). The CDR3 is 14 residues long. The ends were cut back, 1 base at V and 4 bases at J, with 10 bases in the middle. CDR3 nucleotide sequence: TGTGCCAGCAGCTTAGGCAGGGGTCGAGAGACCCAGTACTTC. This gives the protein CASSLGRGRETQYF.

At least ten counts were recorded for this clonotype. The V call is TRBV29-1, the J call TRBJ2-3; no firm D call. V was clipped by 5 bases and J by 3 bases, with 15 bases between them. The CDR3 loop spans 14 amino acids. Germline values: CDR1 SQVTM, CDR2 ANQGSEA. The CDR3 DNA follows: TGCAGCGTTAGGCTGGGCAGAGGTACAGATACGCAGTATTTT. This encodes CSVRLGRGTDTQYF.

This clonotype was counted ten times or more. The chain employs TRBV20-1 and TRBJ2-1; 7 bases fit TRBD1. The CDR3 is made up of 14 amino acids. V lost 1 base and J lost 8; bases outside the gene matches: 8. The germline V gene has CDR1 DFQATT and CDR2 SNEGSKA (reference sequence). CDR3 nucleotides: TGCAGTGCTAGAGGTCGACAGGGTAAGGATGAGCAGTTCTTC. Translated, it gives CSARGRQGKDEQFF.

This clonotype was picked up many times. This chain uses TRBV27 with TRBJ2-5, with TRBD1 identical over 8 bases. V was clipped by 6 bases and J by 2 bases; unmatched bases: 29. The CDR3 has 22 residues. The germline V gene encodes CDR1 MNHEY and CDR2 SMNVEV (reference sequence). CDR3 region: CASSHVSQGVGGTGGIQETQYF. The CDR3 nucleotides are TGTGCCAGCAGCCACGTATCCCAGGGGGTGGGCGGCACAGGGGGAATACAAGAGACCCAGTACTTC.

On this clonotype itself: A clone one base away is much larger, so this may be a read error. This chain connects TRBV7-9 to TRBJ2-2; D gene uncertain. Germline V gene sequence: CDR1 SEHNR, CDR2 FQNEAQ (reference sequence). The CDR3 spans 17 residues. CDR3: CASTLDPRKASTGELFF. The CDR3 nucleotides read TGTGCCAGCACCTTAGATCCGCGGAAGGCCTCCACCGGGGAGCTGTTTTTT. The whole variable domain, remainder taken from reference TRBV7-9 and TRBJ2-2, is DTGVSQNPRHKITKRGQNVTFRCDPISEHNRLYWYRQTLGQGPEFLTYFQNEAQLEKSRLLSDRFSAERPKGSFSTLEIQRTEQGDSAMYLCASTLDPRKASTGELFFGEGSRLTVL.

This clonotype was recorded at least ten times. This chain joins TRBV5-4 and TRBJ2-5; no definite D call. The V end was cut by 4 bases, the J end by 2 bases, with 9 bases between. The CDR3 spans 13 residues. The germline gives CDR1 SGHNT, CDR2 YYREEE (reference sequence). The CDR3 DNA follows: TGTGCCAGCAGCACCGGACCACAAGAGACCCAGTACTTC. This codes for CASSTGPQETQYF.

This clonotype was seen many times. This chain uses TRBV5-1 with TRBJ1-6; D not resolved. CDR3 length: 14 residues. With 4 bases removed from V and 5 bases from J, the gap between germline ends came to 10 bases. Germline loops: CDR1 SGHRS, CDR2 YFSETQ. The CDR3 DNA reads as TGCGCCAGCAGCATGGACGGGAATAATTCACCCCTCCACTTT. Protein product: CASSMDGNNSPLHF.

The sample holds many counts of this clonotype. V is TRBV20-1 and J is TRBJ1-1, with D hard to call. Trimming left V 6 bases short and J 7 bases short, with 15 bases between. The CDR3 covers 12 residues. Germline-derived CDR1 and CDR2 are DFQATT and SNEGSKA (reference sequence). This CDR3 is CSALGQVGEAFF. In DNA form, the CDR3 reads TGCAGTGCCCTCGGTCAGGTGGGTGAAGCTTTCTTT.

Many counts were recorded for this clonotype. V is TRBV29-1 and J is TRBJ2-7; a possible D gene is TRBD1 (6 bases). The V and J ends lost 1 base and 6 bases respectively, with 28 bases between them. The germline V gene encodes CDR1 SQVTM and CDR2 ANQGSEA. There are 18 residues in the CDR3. The CDR3 nucleotides read TGCAGCGTTGAAGTTTTGGTTCGACCCGGGACAACTAATGGCGAGCAGTACTTC. Translated: CSVEVLVRPGTTNGEQYF.